One sample yielded the 22 T cell receptor beta chains listed below, sequenced in a study of T cell clones after liver transplantation. Repertoires were generated with immunoSEQ multiplex PCR, while TCRdb's copy carries only in-frame clones and drops some. The data show 68,000 or so clones, 80% to 95% seen once. The sequencing used CD4+ T cells from blood, collected less than 27 months after liver transplant. The receptors stem from a human patient who received a liver transplant. Some T cells may be supplied by the graft donor.

The CDR3 bases are TGTGCCAGCACGGGGAGGAAAGCGAACACTGAAGCTTTCTTT. Its protein is CASTGRKANTEAFF. The chain joins TRBV5-8 to TRBJ1-1; no clear D. V was pared by 6 bases and J by 1 base, with 13 bases between. CDR1 SGHTS and CDR2 YDEGEE come from the germline V gene. The CDR3 is 14 amino acids.

The rearrangement links TRBV13 to TRBJ2-7; D tentatively reads TRBD1 or TRBD2 (7 bases each). The CDR3 loop spans 17 amino acids. V was cut by 4 bases and J by 0 bases, with 19 bases left in between. Per germline, CDR1 PRHDT and CDR2 FYEKMQ (reference sequence). This chain's CDR3 is CASSSRGWEGASYEQYF. The CDR3 DNA reads TGTGCCAGCAGCTCCCGTGGGTGGGAGGGGGCCTCCTACGAGCAGTACTTC. The whole variable domain, filled in from reference TRBV13 and TRBJ2-7, reads AAGVIQSPRHLIKEKRETATLKCYPIPRHDTVYWYQQGPGQDPQFLISFYEKMQSDKGSIPDRFSAQQFSDYHSELNMSSLELGDSALYFCASSSRGWEGASYEQYFGPGTRLTVT.

The J gene is TRBJ2-7, the V gene TRBV28; 7 positions agree with TRBD2. CDR1 MDHEN and CDR2 SYDVKM come from the germline V gene. V shed 6 bases and J 0 bases; nucleotides not matched to a gene: 8. The CDR3 is 15 residues long. DNA of the CDR3: TGTGCCAGCAGCGGTAGCGGGTCGCTCTCCTACGAGCAGTACTTC. Its translation: CASSGSGSLSYEQYF. Based on the CDR3 plus reference TRBV28 and TRBJ2-7, the full variable domain is DVKVTQSSRYLVKRTGEKVFLECVQDMDHENMFWYRQDPGLGLRLIYFSYDVKMKEKGDIPEGYSVSREKKERFSLILESASTNQTSMYLCASSGSGSLSYEQYFGPGTRLTVT.

This chain connects TRBV27 to TRBJ2-4; TRBD2 agrees at 7 bases. The CDR3 has 19 residues. V lost 8 bases to trimming and J lost 1 base; unmatched junction nucleotides: 20. The germline V gene has CDR1 MNHEY and CDR2 SMNVEV (reference sequence). The CDR3 loop reads CASDGLTSRGEWAKNIQYF. CDR3 bases: TGTGCCAGCGACGGCTTGACTAGCCGGGGGGAGTGGGCCAAAAACATTCAGTACTTC.

The chain links TRBV7-2 to TRBJ2-2, with no clear D. Per the germline V gene, CDR1 is SGHTA and CDR2 is FQGNSA. V shed 5 bases and J shed 10 bases, with 8 bases lying between them. The CDR3 extends over 11 amino acids. CDR3: CASSRAEELFF. In DNA, the CDR3 is TGTGCCAGCAGCAGGGCGGAGGAGCTGTTTTTT.

The chain joins TRBV4-2 to TRBJ2-1, with 7 positions matching TRBD2. V dropped 4 bases and J dropped 5; count of bases not matched to a gene: 11. CDR3 size: 16 residues. Germline V gene data show CDR1 as LGHNA and CDR2 as YNFKEQ. DNA of the CDR3: TGTGCCAGCAGCCGGAAGCTAGCGGCCTTAGACAATGAGCAGTTCTTC. Translated, it gives CASSRKLAALDNEQFF.

This clone was counted a single time. V usage is TRBV18 and J usage is TRBJ1-5; D not resolved. CDR3 length: 14 amino acids. Trimming took 3 bases from V and 2 from J, leaving 8 bases between them. The germline V gene encodes CDR1 KGHSH and CDR2 LQKENI. The CDR3 spells CASSPGMGNQPQHF. The CDR3 DNA reads TGTGCCAGCTCACCGGGTATGGGCAATCAGCCCCAGCATTTT.

V is TRBV5-1 and J is TRBJ1-1; no reliable D call. Germline values: CDR1 SGHRS, CDR2 YFSETQ. The V and J ends lost 4 bases and 4 bases respectively, with 14 bases between them. This CDR3 spans 14 amino acids. The CDR3 loop is CASSLDRPGTEAFF. CDR3 nucleotide sequence: TGCGCCAGCAGCCTCGATAGGCCGGGCACTGAAGCTTTCTTT.

This clone has just one count. The chain links TRBV2 to TRBJ2-7, with D perhaps assigned TRBD1 or TRBD2 (5 bases each). CDR3 length equals 13 residues. The germline CDR1 and CDR2 sequences are SNHLY and FYNNEI. The V end was cut by 2 bases, the J end by 10 bases, with 15 bases between. The CDR3 protein is CASSERVGVFQYF. CDR3 in DNA: TGTGCCAGCAGTGAACGTGTGGGGGTATTTCAGTACTTC. Full variable domain (rest looked up from reference TRBV2 and TRBJ2-7): EPEVTQTPSHQVTQMGQEVILRCVPISNHLYFYWYRQILGQKVEFLVSFYNNEISEKSEIFDDQFSVERPDGSNFTLKIRSTKLEDSAMYFCASSERVGVFQYFGPGTRLTVT.

The chain recombines TRBV30 with TRBJ2-7, with TRBD1 matching over 7 bases. The germline CDR1 and CDR2 sequences are GTSNPN and SVGIG (reference sequence). V was clipped by 5 bases and J by 9 bases; unmatched bases: 10. The CDR3 extends over 12 amino acids. CDR3 region: CAWGQVNGAQYF. The CDR3 nucleotides read TGTGCCTGGGGACAGGTTAACGGTGCGCAGTACTTC.

V gene TRBV4-2 combines with J gene TRBJ1-3; 7 nucleotides match TRBD1. With V trimmed by 2 bases and J by 0 bases, 7 bases remained unmatched. This CDR3 has 17 amino acids. Germline V gives CDR1 LGHNA, CDR2 YNFKEQ. The CDR3 spells CASSQTGVPGSGNTIYF. In DNA form, the CDR3 reads TGTGCCAGCAGCCAAACAGGGGTACCAGGCTCTGGAAACACCATATATTTT.

This chain links TRBV4-2 with TRBJ2-7, with 9 bases fitting TRBD2. The CDR3 consists of 15 residues. Germline V gives CDR1 LGHNA, CDR2 YNFKEQ. V shed 6 bases and J 2 bases; nucleotides not matched to a gene: 8. The CDR3 here is CASSTRLAEPYEQYF. The CDR3 DNA sequence: TGTGCCAGCAGTACTAGACTAGCGGAACCCTACGAGCAGTACTTC.

As concerns this clone: The sample holds other DNA sequences that translate to the same CDR3. The CDR3 here is CAWSVPPQPQHF. CDR3 in DNA: TGTGCCTGGAGTGTACCTCCTCAGCCCCAGCATTTT. V is TRBV30 and J is TRBJ1-5, with D uncertain. The germline CDR1 and CDR2 sequences are GTSNPN and SVGIG (reference sequence). This CDR3 region has 12 residues. V lost 0 bases and J lost 6, with 6 bases in between. Looking up the rest from reference TRBV30 and TRBJ1-5 gives the full variable domain: SQTIHQWPATLVQPVGSPLSLECTVEGTSNPNLYWYRQAAGRGLQLLFYSVGIGQISSEVPQNLSASRPQDRQFILSSKKLLLSDSGFYLCAWSVPPQPQHFGDGTRLSIL.

The chain is built from TRBV7-2 and TRBJ1-4; weak D call: TRBD1 (6 bases). This CDR3 has 16 amino acids. V lost 2 bases and J lost 4, with 14 bases in between. Germline V gives CDR1 SGHTA, CDR2 FQGNSA. For the CDR3, the DNA is TGTGCCAGCAGCTTAATGCAGGGGCTGGTTAATGAAAAACTGTTTTTT. It specifies CASSLMQGLVNEKLFF.

The chain uses TRBV7-2 and TRBJ2-2, with a weak D call TRBD1 (6 bases). Germline V gene lookup returns CDR1 SGHTA and CDR2 FQGNSA. V dropped 4 bases and J dropped 2 bases, with 14 bases sitting between them. The CDR3 length is 16 residues. The CDR3: CASSSQGLYNTGELFF. CDR3 nucleotide sequence: TGTGCCAGCAGCTCCCAGGGGCTTTACAACACCGGGGAGCTGTTTTTT.

This clone was seen only once. The chain has TRBV5-1 and TRBJ2-7, with 9 nucleotides matching TRBD1. The CDR3 consists of 15 residues. V lost 0 bases, J lost 4 bases, and 5 bases stayed unmatched. Per the germline V gene, CDR1 is SGHRS and CDR2 is YFSETQ. This chain's CDR3 is CASSLAGTGFYEQYF. DNA of the CDR3: TGCGCCAGCAGCTTGGCGGGGACAGGGTTTTACGAGCAGTACTTC.

The chain employs TRBV9 and TRBJ2-3; D is perhaps TRBD2 (5 bases). V shed 0 bases and J shed 2 bases, with 16 bases lying between them. The CDR3 loop spans 17 amino acids. Germline CDR1 SGDLS, CDR2 YYNGEE. The CDR3 protein is CASSVAPSGGPTDTQYF. DNA of the CDR3: TGTGCCAGCAGCGTAGCTCCCAGCGGAGGACCCACAGATACGCAGTATTTT.

The chain employs TRBV7-2 and TRBJ1-3; D is uncertain. This CDR3 is 15 amino acids long. Germline V gene data show CDR1 as SGHTA and CDR2 as FQGNSA. V gave up 4 bases and J gave up 0 bases, with 10 bases separating them. CDR3 protein: CASSSTPASGNTIYF. Written as DNA, the CDR3 is TGTGCCAGCAGCTCCACCCCAGCCTCTGGAAACACCATATATTTT.

The rearrangement joins TRBV2 to TRBJ2-1; 8 bases agree with TRBD2. The germline V gene encodes CDR1 SNHLY and CDR2 FYNNEI. Trimming at V came to 2 bases and at J to 7 bases, leaving 7 bases not matched to a gene. This CDR3 region has 15 residues. The CDR3 loop is CASSERSGSVNEQFF. Here the CDR3 DNA reads TGTGCCAGCAGTGAACGGAGCGGGAGTGTAAATGAGCAGTTCTTC.

V gene TRBV6-5 combines with J gene TRBJ1-5; D is uncertain. This CDR3 contains 16 residues. The germline V and J ends were trimmed by 4 bases and 4 bases, with 17 bases remaining between them. The germline gives CDR1 MNHEY, CDR2 SVGAGI. Here the CDR3 reads CASSSTSGASNQPQHF. CDR3 bases: TGTGCCAGCAGTTCTACCTCCGGTGCGAGTAATCAGCCCCAGCATTTT.

The chain combines TRBV10-1 with TRBJ2-7, with 11 bases lining up with TRBD2. The CDR3 contains 13 residues. The germline V gene has CDR1 WNHNN and CDR2 SYGVQD (reference sequence). Trimming cost V 5 bases and J 6 bases; bases outside gene matches: 3. The CDR3 DNA reads as TGCGCCAGCAGTCCGGGACTAGCGGTCGAGCAGTACTTC. Translated: CASSPGLAVEQYF.

This sequence joins TRBV5-4 and TRBJ2-7; TRBD2 matches at 7 bases. The J segment lost 5 bases and the V segment lost 0 bases, leaving 2 bases of the junction unmatched. The CDR3 is made up of 13 amino acids. In germline, CDR1 is SGHNT, CDR2 YYREEE (reference sequence). This CDR3 reads CASSLVGGDEQYF. CDR3 nucleotides: TGTGCCAGCAGCTTGGTTGGGGGGGACGAGCAGTACTTC.